This is a list of T cell receptor beta chains from one sample in a study of OX40 agonist ivuxolimab in advanced cancers. Libraries were prepared by immunoSEQ multiplex PCR; TCRdb keeps only in-frame clonotypes and omits some of them. The table has about 6,700 clones, about 95% seen once; the top ten hold approximately 10%. Sequenced here: CD4+ or CD8+ T cells sorted from blood, sampled in a trial of the OX40 agonist ivuxolimab. These receptors were taken from an adult with an advanced solid tumor such as melanoma, head and neck, liver or kidney cancer. Each CDR3 is given with its conserved first and last residue. A D gene is named only where the DNA matches it firmly. Expanded clones get a size class; other rows say once, few or many, or leave the size out.

CDR3nt | CDR3aa | v_gene | d_gene | abundance | j_gene
TGTGCCACCAGCCGAGATCGGGGCTCCTACAATGAGCAGTTCTTC | CATSRDRGSYNEQFF | TRBV15 | - | once | TRBJ2-1
TGTGCCAGCACTGGACGGCCGATCTCCTACGAGCAGTACTTC | CASTGRPISYEQYF | TRBV28 | - | - | TRBJ2-7
TGTGCCACCTGCCCCAACTTAGCGGGAGGGCAGGATGAGCAGTTCTTC | CATCPNLAGGQDEQFF | TRBV28 | TRBD2 | - | TRBJ2-1
TGTGCCAGCAGCCAACAGGGGGCTAATCAGCCCCAGCATTTT | CASSQQGANQPQHF | TRBV6-5 | TRBD1 | - | TRBJ1-5
TGCGCCAGCAGCCAAGACGGAAACTATGGCTACACCTTC | CASSQDGNYGYTF | TRBV4-3 | - | - | TRBJ1-2
TGTGCCAGCAGGTGTGCAGGGTGTATCGAAGCTTTCTTT | CASRCAGCIEAFF | TRBV6-5 | - | - | TRBJ1-1
TGCGCCAGCAGTCGGCCCGGGACACAGGCTGTGGAGACCCAGTACTTC | CASSRPGTQAVETQYF | TRBV23-1 | - | once | TRBJ2-5
TGCGCCACCCTTCAGGGCGGGAACACTGAAGCTTTCTTT | CATLQGGNTEAFF | TRBV10-2 | - | - | TRBJ1-1
TGTGCCAGCAGTTCCGGACAGGGGGCAAATACGCAGTATTTT | CASSSGQGANTQYF | TRBV28 | TRBD1 | - | TRBJ2-3
TGTGCCAGTAGTCAGGGCTCCGGGGAGCTGTTTTTT | CASSQGSGELFF | TRBV19 | - | - | TRBJ2-2
TGTGCCAGCAGCGCACAGGGTGGTGGCAATCAGCCCCAGCATTTT | CASSAQGGGNQPQHF | TRBV5-5 | - | once | TRBJ1-5
TGTGCCAGCAGTGAGTCGACAGGGGGTATCGGGGAGCTGTTTTTT | CASSESTGGIGELFF | TRBV2 | TRBD1 | - | TRBJ2-2
TGTGCCAGCAGCGTGGGGCTAGCGGAGACCCAGTACTTC | CASSVGLAETQYF | TRBV9 | - | - | TRBJ2-5
TGTGCCAGCAGCAAGACTGGACGGGAGGGGCTTACTACGCAGTATTTT | CASSKTGREGLTTQYF | TRBV11-2 | TRBD2 | - | TRBJ2-3
TGTGCCAGCAGCTTCCAGGGAGGCCAGCCCCAGCATTTT | CASSFQGGQPQHF | TRBV7-2 | - | - | TRBJ1-5
TGTGCCAGCAGTCCGGGGGGCCACCAAGAGACCCAGTACTTC | CASSPGGHQETQYF | TRBV27 | - | - | TRBJ2-5
TGTGCCAGCAGGGGGCGAAATCAGCCCCAGCATTTT | CASRGRNQPQHF | TRBV28 | - | - | TRBJ1-5
TGTGCCAGCAGGCCGGATTACTCTGGAAACACCATATATTTT | CASRPDYSGNTIYF | TRBV6-5 | - | - | TRBJ1-3
TGTGCCAGCAGCCTTTCCGGGACAGGTATCTACGAGCAGTACTTC | CASSLSGTGIYEQYF | TRBV5-5 | TRBD1 | - | TRBJ2-7
TGTGCCAGCAGTGAAGCGTCGGGCAGCAGGCAGTACTTC | CASSEASGSRQYF | TRBV6-1 | - | - | TRBJ2-7
TGTGCCAGCTTTAGGTCTAGCGGGAGGAATGAGCAGTTCTTC | CASFRSSGRNEQFF | TRBV28 | TRBD2 | - | TRBJ2-1
TGCAGCGGGGACAGGGGGGCAGATACGCAGTATTTT | CSGDRGADTQYF | TRBV29-1 | TRBD1 | - | TRBJ2-3
TGTGCCAGCAGCTTATTTAAGGGTGAGAACACTGAAGCTTTCTTT | CASSLFKGENTEAFF | TRBV7-8 | - | - | TRBJ1-1
TGCGCCAGCAGCTTTACCGGGACTAGCTACAATGAGCAGTTCTTC | CASSFTGTSYNEQFF | TRBV5-1 | TRBD2 | - | TRBJ2-1
TGTGCCATCACCGCAGGAACCCTGGAGACCCAGTACTTC | CAITAGTLETQYF | TRBV10-3 | - | - | TRBJ2-5
TGTGCCAGCAGTCCGGGGACAGGGGCCCTATACGAGCAGTACTTC | CASSPGTGALYEQYF | TRBV28 | TRBD1 | - | TRBJ2-7
TGTGCCAGCAGCTCCCGCCCCGTAAACACTGAAGCTTTCTTT | CASSSRPVNTEAFF | TRBV9 | - | once | TRBJ1-1
TGTGCCAGCCAGAGGGGAAGCACAGATACGCAGTATTTT | CASQRGSTDTQYF | TRBV2 | - | - | TRBJ2-3
TGTGCCAGCAGCTACCCGGGGGGGGGCCTACAGAATGAGCAGTTCTTC | CASSYPGGGLQNEQFF | TRBV6-5 | TRBD2 | - | TRBJ2-1
TGCGCCAGCAGCCAAGACGGCAGAAATCAGCCCCAGCATTTT | CASSQDGRNQPQHF | TRBV4-1 | - | - | TRBJ1-5
TGCGCCAGCGGTAAGGACAGGAGCTCCTACAATGAGCAGTTCTTC | CASGKDRSSYNEQFF | TRBV10-2 | TRBD1 | - | TRBJ2-1
TGTGCCAGCTCACCGAGGGACAGGGTTTTCTACGAGCAGTACTTC | CASSPRDRVFYEQYF | TRBV18 | TRBD1 | - | TRBJ2-7
TGTGCCAGCTCACCACCGTCGGGGGCCTCCTACGAGCAGTACTTC | CASSPPSGASYEQYF | TRBV18 | - | - | TRBJ2-7
TGCGCCAGCAGCCCAGCGGGATCCTACGAGCAGTACTTC | CASSPAGSYEQYF | TRBV5-1 | TRBD2 | - | TRBJ2-7
TGTGCCAGCAGTTCCTCGGGAGGGAGCTCTGGAAACACCATATATTTT | CASSSSGGSSGNTIYF | TRBV28 | - | - | TRBJ1-3
TGTGCCAGTGGATTAGCGGGATCCCCCGGGAAGACCCAGTACTTC | CASGLAGSPGKTQYF | TRBV19 | TRBD2 | - | TRBJ2-5
TGTGCCAGCAGGGGAGACGGGAACACTGAAGCTTTCTTT | CASRGDGNTEAFF | TRBV2 | - | - | TRBJ1-1
TGTGCCAGCAGTGATGGGGCCCTGACCTACGAGCAGTACTTC | CASSDGALTYEQYF | TRBV2 | - | - | TRBJ2-7
TGTGCCAGCAGCTACCTGGGGGGGGTCCCGTTCTTC | CASSYLGGVPFF | TRBV7-6 | TRBD2 | - | TRBJ2-1
TGTGCCAGCTCACTCTTATCCGGGACTAGCGGGAGCTACAATGAGCAGTTCTTC | CASSLLSGTSGSYNEQFF | TRBV18 | TRBD2 | - | TRBJ2-1
TGTGCCACCACGGTTGGCAAGCGGGGGCCCCGGGAGCTGTTTTTT | CATTVGKRGPRELFF | TRBV15 | TRBD2 | - | TRBJ2-2
TGTGCCAGCAGCACGGGACGGGTGGAGACCCAGTACTTC | CASSTGRVETQYF | TRBV14 | - | - | TRBJ2-5
TGTGCCAGCAGGGACGACAGGGGCAATCAGCCCCAGCATTTT | CASRDDRGNQPQHF | TRBV2 | TRBD1 | - | TRBJ1-5
TGCGCCAGCAGCTTGGCAGGGGAGGCCGGGGAGCTGTTTTTT | CASSLAGEAGELFF | TRBV5-1 | - | - | TRBJ2-2
TGCAGCGTTGGTGGCGGCCTAACAGGGTCCTATGGCTACACCTTC | CSVGGGLTGSYGYTF | TRBV29-1 | - | - | TRBJ1-2
TGTGCCAGCAAGGGACTAGCGGAGAGCACAGATACGCAGTATTTT | CASKGLAESTDTQYF | TRBV7-9 | TRBD2 | once | TRBJ2-3
TGTGCCAGCAGCTTGGAGGGGCGCGGGGGGCCCCACAATGAGCAGTTCTTC | CASSLEGRGGPHNEQFF | TRBV5-6 | TRBD2 | - | TRBJ2-1
TGTGCCACCAGCAGAGCGGCCATCTCTGGAAACACCATATATTTT | CATSRAAISGNTIYF | TRBV15 | - | - | TRBJ1-3
TGTGCCAGCAGCAGGGACAGGGGGTTTGAAGCTTTCTTT | CASSRDRGFEAFF | TRBV6-4 | TRBD1 | once | TRBJ1-1
TGCGCCAGCAGCCAAGCCCCGAGGGCGGGAGGCAATGAGCAGTTCTTC | CASSQAPRAGGNEQFF | TRBV4-1 | TRBD2 | - | TRBJ2-1
TGCGCCAGCAGCTTGTTGGGGGACACAGATACGCAGTATTTT | CASSLLGDTDTQYF | TRBV5-1 | - | - | TRBJ2-3